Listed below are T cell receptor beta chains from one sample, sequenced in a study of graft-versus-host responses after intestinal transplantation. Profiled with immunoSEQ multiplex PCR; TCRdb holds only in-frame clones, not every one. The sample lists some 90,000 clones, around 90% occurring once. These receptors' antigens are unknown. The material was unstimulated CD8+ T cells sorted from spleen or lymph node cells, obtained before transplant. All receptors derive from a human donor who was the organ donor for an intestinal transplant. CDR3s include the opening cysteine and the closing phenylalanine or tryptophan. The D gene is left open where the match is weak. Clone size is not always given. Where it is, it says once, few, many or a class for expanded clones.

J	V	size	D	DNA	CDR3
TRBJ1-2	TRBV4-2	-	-	TGTGCCAGCACCAACAACGGGGATGGCTACACCTTC	CASTNNGDGYTF
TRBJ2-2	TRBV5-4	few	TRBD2	TGTGCCAGCAGCTTTCGCGGGGGGGCCGGGGAGCTGTTTTTT	CASSFRGGAGELFF
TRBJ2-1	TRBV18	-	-	TGTGCCAGCTCACCACCTTCCTCCCACAATGAGCAGTTCTTC	CASSPPSSHNEQFF
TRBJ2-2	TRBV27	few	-	TGTGCCAGCAGTCTCAACACCGGGGAGCTGTTTTTT	CASSLNTGELFF
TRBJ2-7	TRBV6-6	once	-	TGTGCCAGCAGTTACCCCCGGGACGAGCAGTACTTC	CASSYPRDEQYF
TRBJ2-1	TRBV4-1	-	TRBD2	TGCGCCAGCAGCCAGAGACTCTCTAGCGGGGTTTACAATGAGCAGTTCTTC	CASSQRLSSGVYNEQFF
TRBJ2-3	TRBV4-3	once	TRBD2	TGCGCCAGCAGCCAAGCCGGGACTAGCGGGGGGACTAGCACAGATACGCAGTATTTT	CASSQAGTSGGTSTDTQYF
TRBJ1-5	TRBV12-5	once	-	TGTGCTAGTGCCGAGGATGGTAAGCCCCAGCATTTT	CASAEDGKPQHF
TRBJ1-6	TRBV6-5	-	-	TGTGCCAGCACCGAATTGAGGAATTCACCCCTCCACTTT	CASTELRNSPLHF
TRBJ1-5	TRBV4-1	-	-	TGCGCCAGCAGCTACAACAGGGTTAGCAATCAGCCCCAGCATTTT	CASSYNRVSNQPQHF
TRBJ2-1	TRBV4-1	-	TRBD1	TGCGCCAGCAGCCTCCGGGACAGGGGTTACAATGAGCAGTTCTTC	CASSLRDRGYNEQFF
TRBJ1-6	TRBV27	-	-	TGTGCCAGCAGTGATGAAAGGGGCGTCTATAATTCACCCCTCCACTTT	CASSDERGVYNSPLHF
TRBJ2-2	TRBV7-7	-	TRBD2	TGTGCTAGCAGCTTTCTAGCGGGGGGACCCGCCACCGGGGAGCTGTTTTTT	CASSFLAGGPATGELFF
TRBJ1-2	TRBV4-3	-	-	TGCGCCAGCAGCCAAGCGTTAGGGGAATATGGCTACACCTTC	CASSQALGEYGYTF
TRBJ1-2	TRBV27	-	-	TGTGCCAGCAGTTTGACAGGCCTCTATGGCTACACCTTC	CASSLTGLYGYTF
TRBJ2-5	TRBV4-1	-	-	TGCGCCAGCAGCCAAGATCCACCTTATGGGGGGGCGGGTGAGCAGTACTTC	CASSQDPPYGGAGEQYF
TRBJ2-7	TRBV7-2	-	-	TGTGCCAGCAGCTCCAAGGGGATAGAGCAGTACTTC	CASSSKGIEQYF
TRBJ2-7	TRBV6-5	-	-	TGTGCCAGCAGCCCCGACAGCTTTACCTACGAGCAGTACTTC	CASSPDSFTYEQYF
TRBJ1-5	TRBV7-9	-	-	TGTGCCAGCAGCTCTAACAATCAGCCCCAGCATTTT	CASSSNNQPQHF
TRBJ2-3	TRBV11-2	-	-	TGTGCCAGCAGGGGGTGGGGGCTGGCAGATACGCAGTATTTT	CASRGWGLADTQYF
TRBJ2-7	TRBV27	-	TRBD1	TGTGCCAGCAGTTTATTCGGACAGGGCTCCTACGAGCAGTACTTC	CASSLFGQGSYEQYF
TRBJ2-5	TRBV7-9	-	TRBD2	TGTGCCAGCAGCAAAGTAGCGGGGGTGGCTTCGGCCCAGTACTTC	CASSKVAGVASAQYF
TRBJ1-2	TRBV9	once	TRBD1	TGTGCCAGCAGCCATGGGGACAGGGGGCTTTATGGCTACACCTTC	CASSHGDRGLYGYTF
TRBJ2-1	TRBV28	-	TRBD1	TGTGCCAGCAGCAAAGAGACAGGGGCGTACAATGAGCAGTTCTTC	CASSKETGAYNEQFF
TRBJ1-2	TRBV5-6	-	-	TGTGCCAGCAGCTTGGTCCAGAATAACTATGGCTACACCTTC	CASSLVQNNYGYTF
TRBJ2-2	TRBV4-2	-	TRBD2	TGTGCCAGCAGCCAAGAACGGGGGGACACCGGGGAGCTGTTTTTT	CASSQERGDTGELFF
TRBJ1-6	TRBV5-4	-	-	TGTGCCAGCAGCTTCCGGGGGGGTAATTCACCCCTCCACTTT	CASSFRGGNSPLHF
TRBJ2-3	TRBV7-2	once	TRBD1	TGTGCCAGCAGTCAACAGGGGGCCACAGATACGCAGTATTTT	CASSQQGATDTQYF
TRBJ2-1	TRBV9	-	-	TGTGCCAGCAGCGTAGGACAGAAAAATGAGCAGTTCTTC	CASSVGQKNEQFF
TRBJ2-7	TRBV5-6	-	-	TGTGCCAGCAGCTTGGGTTACGAGCAGTACTTC	CASSLGYEQYF
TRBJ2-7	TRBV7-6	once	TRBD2	TGTGCCAGCAGCCTACTAGCGGGGGGGAGGGACGAGCAGTACTTC	CASSLLAGGRDEQYF
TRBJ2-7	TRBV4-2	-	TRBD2	TGTGCCAGCAGCCAAGATTGGCTAGCGGGTGGCGAGCAGTACTTC	CASSQDWLAGGEQYF
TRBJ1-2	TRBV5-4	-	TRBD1	TGTGCCAGCAGCTTGAAGGACAGGGCTGATGGCTACACCTTC	CASSLKDRADGYTF
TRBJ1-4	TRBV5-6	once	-	TGTGCCAGCAGCTTGGGACAGACTAATGAAAAACTGTTTTTT	CASSLGQTNEKLFF
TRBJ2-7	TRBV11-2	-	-	TGTGCCAGCAGCTTAGAGGCAGGAGGTGCGTACGAGCAGTACTTC	CASSLEAGGAYEQYF